Listed below are T cell receptor beta chains from one sample, sequenced in a study of blood T cell repertoires in COVID-19. Produced via immunoSEQ multiplex PCR; TCRdb's table is partial and in-frame only. Among about 200,000 clones, 80% to 90% were seen once, and the ten largest hold 0.95% to 1.5%. Sequences were obtained from PBMCs or T cells enriched from blood (not recorded which). Receptors originate from a man aged 30 to 45 who had recovered from COVID-19. CDR3s include the opening cysteine and the closing phenylalanine or tryptophan. D genes are given only for firm matches. Size tells how often a clone was seen (once, few, many) or the class of an expanded clone, and some rows leave it out.

once	TRBV6-2/TRBV6-3	TRBD1	TRBJ1-2	TGTGCCAGCAGCGACAGGGAAGGTAGTCGAGTTGGCTACACCTTC	CASSDREGSRVGYTF
.	TRBV5-4	TRBD1	TRBJ1-1	TGTGCCAGCAGCTCCCCGGGACAGGGGAGTGAAGCTTTCTTT	CASSSPGQGSEAFF
.	TRBV18	.	TRBJ2-7	TGTGCCAGCTCACCACAGGGACATACTTACGAGCAGTACTTC	CASSPQGHTYEQYF
.	TRBV7-9	.	TRBJ2-3	TGTGCCAGCAGCTTGGGACGGGCGGGAACAGATACGCAGTATTTT	CASSLGRAGTDTQYF
.	TRBV5-1	.	TRBJ2-3	TGCGCCAGCAGCTTGACAGGGTACGCAGATACGCAGTATTTT	CASSLTGYADTQYF
.	TRBV6-2/TRBV6-3	.	TRBJ1-1	TGTGCCAGCAGTTACACCTTTCTACGGGGAGGCGTCACTGAAGCTTTCTTT	CASSYTFLRGGVTEAFF
.	TRBV28	.	TRBJ1-5	TGTGCCAGCAGTTTTTTCAAGGGGAGCAATCAGCCCCAGCATTTT	CASSFFKGSNQPQHF
.	TRBV28	.	TRBJ2-5	TGTGCCAGCAGTTTTCTCAGTCTGGCAGGGGAGGAGACCCAGTACTTC	CASSFLSLAGEETQYF
.	TRBV7-8	TRBD1	TRBJ2-2	TGTGCCAGCAGCTTAAGGCCGACAGGGGCGAACACCGGGGAGCTGTTTTTT	CASSLRPTGANTGELFF
.	TRBV9	.	TRBJ2-7	TGTGCCAGCGGAGGACAGAGCTCCTACGAGCAGTACTTC	CASGGQSSYEQYF
.	TRBV7-9	.	TRBJ1-3	TGTGCCAGCAGCCAGACAGACTCTGGAAACACCATATATTTT	CASSQTDSGNTIYF
.	TRBV5-4	TRBD2	TRBJ2-7	TGTGCCAGCAGCTCGGGGGGGACTAGCGCTTCCTACGAGCAGTACTTC	CASSSGGTSASYEQYF
.	TRBV5-1	TRBD1	TRBJ2-3	TGCGCCAGCAGTCTCGGACAGGGGTCGAGCACAGATACGCAGTATTTT	CASSLGQGSSTDTQYF
.	TRBV7-6	TRBD2	TRBJ2-1	TGTGCCAGCAGCTCACCTCTAGCGGGAAACTACAATGAGCAGTTCTTC	CASSSPLAGNYNEQFF
.	TRBV7-7	TRBD1	TRBJ2-7	TGTGCCAGCAGCTCCGGACAGGGGGCCGCCTACGAGCAGTACTTC	CASSSGQGAAYEQYF
.	TRBV7-2	TRBD2	TRBJ2-1	TGTGCCAGCAGCCCCCCGACTAGCGGGCTTTACAATGAGCAGTTCTTC	CASSPPTSGLYNEQFF
.	TRBV7-9	.	TRBJ1-5	TGTGCCAGCAGCCTAAACAGGGACAATCAGCCCCAGCATTTT	CASSLNRDNQPQHF
.	TRBV6-2/TRBV6-3	TRBD2	TRBJ2-1	TGTGCCAGCAGCTTTAGCGGGAGGGGGGCCTACAATGAGCAGTTCTTC	CASSFSGRGAYNEQFF
.	TRBV6-6	TRBD2	TRBJ2-7	TGTGCCAGCAGTTACTCGACAGCGGGGGGACCCTACGAGCAGTACTTC	CASSYSTAGGPYEQYF
.	TRBV6-5	.	TRBJ2-2	TGTGCCAGCAGACCAAACCAGGGAACCGGGGAGCTGTTTTTT	CASRPNQGTGELFF
.	TRBV24-1	.	TRBJ2-7	TGTGCCACCAGATACGGGGGCGAGCAGTACTTC	CATRYGGEQYF
few	TRBV27	TRBD1	TRBJ1-3	TGTGCCAGCAGTGAACAGGGGGGTTTTGGAAACACCATATATTTT	CASSEQGGFGNTIYF
.	TRBV9	.	TRBJ1-4	TGTGCCAGCAGCGTATATCAGGGTGTAGGGGAAAAACTGTTTTTT	CASSVYQGVGEKLFF
.	TRBV25-1	.	TRBJ1-1	TGTGCCAGCACCCCGGCGGGGGAGATCACTGAAGCTTTCTTT	CASTPAGEITEAFF
.	TRBV5-6	TRBD1	TRBJ2-2	TGTGCCAGCAGCTTTTCCCAACAGGGGGCCCCAGGGGAGCTGTTTTTT	CASSFSQQGAPGELFF
.	TRBV5-1	TRBD1	TRBJ2-7	TGCGCCAGCAGAGGGGGACAGGGACCCTACGAGCAGTACTTC	CASRGGQGPYEQYF
.	TRBV19	.	TRBJ1-1	TGTGCCAGTAGGGACAGCCGGAAGAACACTGAAGCTTTCTTT	CASRDSRKNTEAFF
.	TRBV9	.	TRBJ1-2	TGTGCCAGCAGCGAGGGGGGGGCAGCCCGATCCTTC	CASSEGGAARSF
once	TRBV7-9	TRBD1	TRBJ2-3	TGTGCCAGCAGCCTGACAGGGGGCAAGGATACGCAGTATTTT	CASSLTGGKDTQYF
.	TRBV24-1	.	TRBJ2-1	TGTGCCACCAGTCGGGCAGGTGGGGCGGACTCCTACAATGAGCAGTTCTTC	CATSRAGGADSYNEQFF
once	TRBV28	TRBD1	TRBJ1-2	TGTGCCAGCAGTTCCCCAGTGGGACAGCCTTACTATGGCTACACCTTC	CASSSPVGQPYYGYTF
.	TRBV24-1	TRBD2	TRBJ2-5	TGTGCCACCAGTGAAACTAGCGGGAGCCGAGAGACCCAGTACTTC	CATSETSGSRETQYF
.	TRBV4-1	TRBD1	TRBJ2-5	TGCGCCAGCAGCCGAGGACAGGGGGCAGGGGAGACCCAGTACTTC	CASSRGQGAGETQYF
.	TRBV24-1	TRBD1	TRBJ2-5	TGTGCCACCAGTGATAACGGACGGACAGGGAACCAAGAGACCCAGTACTTC	CATSDNGRTGNQETQYF
.	TRBV3-1/TRBV3-2	TRBD1	TRBJ1-1	TGTGCCAGCAGCCAGAACAGGGGGGGGAACACTGAAGCTTTCTTT	CASSQNRGGNTEAFF
.	TRBV13	.	TRBJ1-1	TGTGCCAGCAGCCCTGGGTATGGGGGGGCCGACACTGAAGCTTTCTTT	CASSPGYGGADTEAFF
.	TRBV6-5	.	TRBJ1-4	TGTGCCAGCAGCCCCCGACAGACAACTAATGAAAAACTGTTTTTT	CASSPRQTTNEKLFF
.	TRBV4-3	TRBD1	TRBJ2-3	TGCGCCAGCAGCCAAGTGGGACAGGGTAAAGATACGCAGTATTTT	CASSQVGQGKDTQYF
once	TRBV29-1	.	TRBJ2-2	TGCAGCGTCCCGGGACTTGGGAACACCGGGGAGCTGTTTTTT	CSVPGLGNTGELFF
.	TRBV2	TRBD1	TRBJ2-7	TGTGCCAGCAGTTATGGACAGGTCTCCTACGAGCAGTACTTC	CASSYGQVSYEQYF
.	TRBV3-1/TRBV3-2	TRBD1	TRBJ2-7	TGTGCCAGCAGCCCGGGGACAGGGGGCTCCTACGAGCAGTACTTC	CASSPGTGGSYEQYF
.	TRBV19	.	TRBJ2-2	TGTGCCAGTAGTATAGGTCGGGGCACCGGGGAGCTGTTTTTT	CASSIGRGTGELFF
.	TRBV5-1	TRBD1	TRBJ2-1	TGCGCCAGCAGCCCAGGGGACAGATCAACCTACAATGAGCAGTTCTTC	CASSPGDRSTYNEQFF
.	TRBV19	TRBD1	TRBJ2-3	TGTGCCAGTAGGACGACAGGGGGCACAGATACGCAGTATTTT	CASRTTGGTDTQYF
.	TRBV7-9	TRBD2	TRBJ2-3	TGTGCCAGCAGCTTAAGACTAGCGGGGGGAGAAGAGGCAGATACGCAGTATTTT	CASSLRLAGGEEADTQYF
.	TRBV11-2	.	TRBJ1-1	TGTGCCAGCAGCTTAGTTGGAGGGGACACTGAAGCTTTCTTT	CASSLVGGDTEAFF
once	TRBV5-1	.	TRBJ2-2	TGCGCCAGCAGCTTAGCCCAGGGTTCCAGCACCGGGGAGCTGTTTTTT	CASSLAQGSSTGELFF
once	TRBV9	.	TRBJ1-3	TGTGCCAGCAGCTTAACAGGTCACCGCTCTGGAAACACCATATATTTT	CASSLTGHRSGNTIYF
.	TRBV27	.	TRBJ2-7	TGTGCCAGCAGTTTCTCGGGACAGTGGGGAGGCGAGCAGTACTTC	CASSFSGQWGGEQYF